These 2 T cell receptor beta chains came from one sample sequenced in a study of precursors of human CD4 cytotoxic T cells. Using its own MiXCR run on the reads, TCRdb lists one record per CDR3 protein. The table has about 470 distinct CDR3 sequences, roughly 15% seen once. Sorted CD4+ central memory, effector memory, IL-7R-high TEMRA and IL-7R-negative TEMRA cells underwent bulk UMI sequencing. The material sequenced was memory CD4+ T cells from blood (PBMCs). These receptor sequences come from a human donor in good health.

This sequence joins TRBV2 and TRBJ1-5, with D perhaps TRBD1 (6 bases). The germline V and J ends were trimmed by 7 bases and 7 bases, with 14 bases remaining between them. The germline V gene encodes CDR1 SNHLY and CDR2 FYNNEI. CDR3 length: 13 amino acids. In nucleotides, the CDR3 is TGTGCCAGCAACTCAGGGGCTAGCCAGCCCCAGCATTTT. The encoded protein is CASNSGASQPQHF.

This chain uses TRBV11-2 with TRBJ1-2; TRBD1 aligns across 8 bases. CDR1 and CDR2 from the germline V gene are SGHAT and FQNNGV. V was pared by 4 bases and J by 2 bases, with 3 bases of the junction left unmatched. CDR3 length equals 14 residues. CDR3 DNA sequence: TGTGCCAGCAGCTCGTGGACAGGGAACTATGGCTACACCTTC. Amino acid sequence: CASSSWTGNYGYTF.